Each of the 32 T cell receptor beta chains below was sequenced from the same sample in a study of T cell changes during pregnancy in multiple sclerosis. The table came from immunoSEQ multiplex PCR; TCRdb's copy has only in-frame clones and leaves some out. The data hold about 100,000 clones, with roughly nine tenths observed a single time. Sequences were derived from peripheral blood, sampled in the second trimester of pregnancy. Source of these receptors: a female donor in good health, enrolled as a control in a pregnancy study.

The V call is TRBV7-6, the J call TRBJ1-5; 8 bases map to TRBD1. CDR3 size: 15 residues. CDR1 SGHVS and CDR2 FNYEAQ come from the germline V gene. The trim removed 1 base at V and 8 bases at J, leaving 7 bases unmatched. This CDR3 is CASSLGPGGKEPQHF. The CDR3 DNA is TGTGCCAGCAGCTTAGGGCCAGGGGGCAAAGAGCCCCAGCATTTT.

CDR3 nucleotides: TGTGCCAGCAGCTTAGGACAGGGTGTAGACAATGAGCAGTTCTTC. Its translation is CASSLGQGVDNEQFF. V gene TRBV5-5 combines with J gene TRBJ2-1; 8 bases map to TRBD1. This CDR3 has 15 amino acids. With 2 bases clipped from V and 5 bases from J, the junction kept 6 bases outside the gene matches. Germline lookup yields CDR1 SGHKS and CDR2 YYEKEE (reference sequence). Together with reference TRBV5-5 and TRBJ2-1, the CDR3 gives the full variable domain: DAGVTQSPTHLIKTRGQQVTLRCSPISGHKSVSWYQQVLGQGPQFIFQYYEKEERGRGNFPDRFSARQFPNYSSELNVNALLLGDSALYLCASSLGQGVDNEQFFGPGTRLTVL.

This chain uses TRBV4-1 with TRBJ2-6, with a weak D call TRBD2 (5 bases). Germline values: CDR1 MGHRA, CDR2 YSYEKL. This CDR3 contains 14 residues. V was cut by 4 bases and J by 4 bases, with 8 bases left in between. CDR3 region: CASSRLAGANVLTF. The CDR3 nucleotides are TGCGCCAGCAGCCGTCTAGCCGGGGCCAACGTCCTGACTTTC.

The chain employs TRBV18 and TRBJ1-1, with D hard to call. Per the germline V gene, CDR1 is KGHSH and CDR2 is LQKENI. This CDR3 is built from 14 residues. Trimming took 2 bases from V and 5 from J, leaving 12 bases between them. For the CDR3, the DNA is TGTGCCAGCTCACCATTGGCGGGGAAGACTGAAGCTTTCTTT. It encodes CASSPLAGKTEAFF.

This chain uses TRBV7-2 with TRBJ2-7; TRBD1 is a possible D gene (8 bases). From germline, CDR1 is SGHTA and CDR2 FQGNSA. Trimming stripped 1 base from V and 4 bases from J, with 17 bases between. This CDR3 has 16 residues. CDR3 in amino acids: CASSLGPGQGGYEQYF. CDR3 nucleotides: TGTGCCAGCAGCTTAGGACCAGGACAGGGAGGGTACGAGCAGTACTTC.

This chain links TRBV11-2 with TRBJ2-7; D gene uncertain. Germline CDR1 reads SGHAT; CDR2 reads FQNNGV. CDR3 length: 13 amino acids. Trimming cost V 5 bases and J 0 bases, with 8 bases left between them. The CDR3 here is CASSLANSYEQYF. CDR3 sequence (DNA): TGTGCCAGCAGCCTGGCAAACTCCTACGAGCAGTACTTC.

For the CDR3, the DNA is TGTGCCAGCAGTTTACTTTCTGCAGATACGCAGTATTTT. Its protein is CASSLLSADTQYF. The rearrangement joins TRBV27 to TRBJ2-3; no reliable D call. This CDR3 has 13 residues. The germline V gene has CDR1 MNHEY and CDR2 SMNVEV (reference sequence). Trimming took off 2 bases at V and 4 bases at J, with 7 bases between the two ends.

The gene calls are TRBV7-8 and TRBJ2-3, with a tentative D call TRBD1 (5 bases). V lost 2 bases, J lost 2 bases, and 20 bases lay in between. This CDR3 region has 18 residues. CDR1 and CDR2 (germline): SGHVS, FQNEAQ. The CDR3: CASSLRGGADLNTDTQYF. The CDR3 DNA reads as TGTGCCAGCAGCTTAAGGGGTGGGGCCGATCTTAACACAGATACGCAGTATTTT. The full variable domain, rest sourced from reference TRBV7-8 and TRBJ2-3, is GAGVSQSPRYKVAKRGQDVALRCDPISGHVSLFWYQQALGQGPEFLTYFQNEAQLDKSGLPSDRFFAERPEGSVSTLKIQRTQQEDSAVYLCASSLRGGADLNTDTQYFGPGTRLTVL.

This chain connects TRBV6-1 to TRBJ2-2, with TRBD1 matching over 7 bases. J lost 4 bases, V lost 3 bases, and 5 bases had no gene match. Germline lookup yields CDR1 MNHNS and CDR2 SASEGT. This CDR3 comprises 15 residues. The CDR3 reads CASSDRQGFTGELFF. CDR3 nucleotide sequence: TGTGCCAGCAGTGACCGACAGGGTTTCACCGGGGAGCTGTTTTTT.

This clone was recorded once. The V call is TRBV7-9, the J call TRBJ2-5; D is unclear. V lost 6 bases, J lost 2 bases, and 19 bases lay in between. The germline gives CDR1 SEHNR, CDR2 FQNEAQ (reference sequence). There are 16 residues in the CDR3. DNA of the CDR3: TGTGCCAGCAGGCCACCGTTTGGGCCGGAACAAGAGACCCAGTACTTC. Protein product: CASRPPFGPEQETQYF.

The chain uses TRBV21-1 and TRBJ2-7; TRBD1, the table's D call, was not compared with the DNA. TRBV21-1 is marked as a pseudogene. The CDR3 contains 13 residues. The CDR3 protein is CASSKGQGYEQYF. The CDR3 DNA reads TGTGCCAGCAGCAAGGGACAGGGATACGAGCAGTACTTC.

The chain employs TRBV7-2 and TRBJ2-7; D is perhaps TRBD1 (5 bases). Germline assignment: CDR1 SGHTA and CDR2 FQGNSA. This CDR3 contains 13 residues. V gave up 3 bases and J gave up 0 bases, with 6 bases separating them. CDR3 in DNA: TGTGCCAGCAGCTTCGGACACTCCTACGAGCAGTACTTC. Translated, it gives CASSFGHSYEQYF.

The J gene is TRBJ2-7, the V gene TRBV9; no reliable D call. Germline V gives CDR1 SGDLS, CDR2 YYNGEE. Trimming left V 4 bases short and J 0 bases short, with 5 bases between. The CDR3 is made up of 12 amino acids. DNA of the CDR3: TGTGCCAGCAGCCCTAGCTCCTACGAGCAGTACTTC. Protein: CASSPSSYEQYF.

This clone occurred a few times. The rearrangement uses TRBV7-9 and TRBJ1-6; no reliable D call. CDR1 and CDR2 (germline): SEHNR, FQNEAQ (reference sequence). This CDR3 has 15 residues. The germline V and J ends were trimmed by 4 bases and 6 bases, with 13 bases remaining between them. Here the CDR3 DNA reads TGTGCCAGCAGCTCGTGGACTGACCCTAATTCACCCCTCCACTTT. Amino acid sequence: CASSSWTDPNSPLHF.

This clone was seen more than once but under ten times. The chain carries TRBV6-5 and TRBJ1-6; TRBD1 matches 7 bases. Germline values: CDR1 MNHEY, CDR2 SVGAGI. The V segment lost 0 bases and the J segment 10 bases; nucleotides outside the gene matches: 9. This CDR3 region has 16 residues. CDR3 loop: CASSYSTGAVDSPLHF. CDR3 sequence (DNA): TGTGCCAGCAGTTACTCCACAGGGGCGGTAGACTCACCCCTCCACTTT.

This rearrangement joins TRBV15 to TRBJ2-7, with TRBD1 as a possible D gene (5 bases). The ends were cut back, 1 base at V and 5 bases at J, with 9 bases in the middle. This CDR3 is built from 13 residues. CDR1 and CDR2 (germline): LNHNV, YYDKDF (reference sequence). CDR3 DNA sequence: TGTGCCACCAGCAGAGTGAAAGGGGACGAGCAGTACTTC. Its translation is CATSRVKGDEQYF.

This rearrangement joins TRBV29-1 to TRBJ1-5; the match to TRBD1 covers 8 bases. CDR3 size: 13 residues. From germline, CDR1 is SQVTM and CDR2 ANQGSEA. With 5 bases clipped from V and 2 bases from J, the junction kept 2 bases outside the gene matches. CDR3 nucleotides: TGCAGCGTTTCGACAGGGGGCAATCAGCCCCAGCATTTT. Translating gives CSVSTGGNQPQHF.

The gene calls are TRBV15 and TRBJ1-5, with a tentative D call TRBD1 (5 bases). The CDR3 has 13 amino acids. The ends were cut back, 0 bases at V and 11 bases at J, with 11 bases in the middle. From germline, CDR1 is LNHNV and CDR2 YYDKDF (reference sequence). This chain's CDR3 is CATSRDAGGAQHF. In DNA form, the CDR3 reads TGTGCCACCAGCAGAGATGCCGGGGGGGCCCAGCATTTT.

The chain links TRBV6-1 to TRBJ1-5; 8 positions agree with TRBD1. The CDR3 is 13 amino acids. The germline CDR1 and CDR2 sequences are MNHNS and SASEGT. The V and J ends lost 3 bases and 7 bases, in that order; junction bases with no gene match: 2. The CDR3 nucleotides read TGTGCCAGCAGTGAGGGACAGGTGCAGCCCCAGCATTTT. Residues: CASSEGQVQPQHF.

The genes are TRBV6-1 and TRBJ2-3, with TRBD1 identical over 9 bases. The CDR3 loop spans 16 amino acids. Germline assignment: CDR1 MNHNS and CDR2 SASEGT. V lost 4 bases and J lost 1; bases outside the gene matches: 6. Here the CDR3 reads CASSGGQGDGTDTQYF. CDR3 in DNA: TGTGCCAGCAGTGGGGGACAGGGCGACGGCACAGATACGCAGTATTTT.

This chain connects TRBV10-2 to TRBJ2-5, with 9 bases that match TRBD2. V trimming: 8 bases; J trimming: 4 bases; junction bases outside the gene matches: 11. Germline V gene lookup returns CDR1 WSHSY and CDR2 SAAADI. The CDR3 covers 15 residues. In DNA, the CDR3 is TGCGCCAGCGGTTTGGCGGGAGGGCGGGGAGAGACCCAGTACTTC. Residues: CASGLAGGRGETQYF.

V is TRBV4-1 and J is TRBJ2-3; tentatively, D is TRBD1 (7 bases). Germline lookup yields CDR1 MGHRA and CDR2 YSYEKL. The CDR3 extends over 17 amino acids. V was shortened by 0 bases and J by 2 bases, with 15 bases between the two germline ends. The CDR3 DNA follows: TGCGCCAGCAGCCAAGATCCGGCGGGGACAGACACAGATACGCAGTATTTT. Translating it yields CASSQDPAGTDTDTQYF.

V gene TRBV4-1 combines with J gene TRBJ2-1; tentatively, D is TRBD2 (6 bases). V was clipped by 1 base and J by 4 bases, with 11 bases between them. CDR3 length equals 15 residues. Germline V gives CDR1 MGHRA, CDR2 YSYEKL. The CDR3 DNA reads as TGCGCCAGCAGCCAAGCGGGGGACCGATACAATGAGCAGTTCTTC. It codes for CASSQAGDRYNEQFF.

This clone came up once. The V gene is TRBV28, the J gene TRBJ2-1; 7 nucleotides match TRBD1. CDR3 length equals 16 residues. Germline assignment: CDR1 MDHEN and CDR2 SYDVKM. With 4 bases clipped from V and 0 bases from J, the junction kept 6 bases outside the gene matches. The DNA of the CDR3 is TGTGCCAGCAGTTCCCCGGCAGGGGGCTCCTACAATGAGCAGTTCTTC. Its protein is CASSSPAGGSYNEQFF.

This clone was seen a single time. The chain combines TRBV5-1 with TRBJ1-2; D gene uncertain. Germline-derived CDR1 and CDR2 are SGHRS and YFSETQ. The length of the CDR3 is 13 residues. Trimming cost V 5 bases and J 1 base, with 9 bases left between them. The CDR3 DNA reads TGCGCCAGCAGTCAACAAGATAACTATGGCTACACCTTC. It specifies CASSQQDNYGYTF.

V usage is TRBV6-1 and J usage is TRBJ1-6; D is perhaps TRBD1 (6 bases). The CDR3 runs 14 residues. V was clipped by 4 bases and J by 7 bases, with 11 bases between them. Germline values: CDR1 MNHNS, CDR2 SASEGT. CDR3 sequence: CASSGDTGNSPLHF. In DNA, the CDR3 is TGTGCCAGCAGTGGGGACACGGGGAATTCACCCCTCCACTTT.

The gene calls are TRBV25-1 and TRBJ2-1, with D possibly being TRBD1 (6 bases). The CDR3 length is 16 residues. V lost 3 bases and J 6 bases, leaving 18 bases between the germline ends. The V gene's germline CDR1 is MGHDK and CDR2 SYGVNS. In DNA, the CDR3 is TGTGCCAGCAGTGATCCGAGCAGGGGTGTTGGCAATGAGCAGTTCTTC. This translates into CASSDPSRGVGNEQFF.

The rearrangement links TRBV5-1 to TRBJ1-6; a possible D gene is TRBD1 (6 bases). CDR3 length: 14 residues. The ends were cut back, 1 base at V and 10 bases at J, with 12 bases in the middle. Germline V gene sequence: CDR1 SGHRS, CDR2 YFSETQ. CDR3 sequence: CASSLWTDMSPLHF. CDR3 nucleotide sequence: TGCGCCAGCAGCTTGTGGACAGATATGTCACCCCTCCACTTT.

This sequence joins TRBV2 and TRBJ1-2; D is possibly TRBD1 (5 bases). The CDR3 covers 12 residues. Trimming stripped 6 bases from V and 6 bases from J, with 11 bases between. The germline V gene has CDR1 SNHLY and CDR2 FYNNEI. The CDR3 nucleotides are TGTGCCAGCAGCATGGCGGGACATGGCTACACCTTC. The encoded protein is CASSMAGHGYTF.

This chain uses TRBV19 with TRBJ1-5; weak D call: TRBD1 (5 bases). This CDR3 contains 14 residues. The germline V gene has CDR1 LNHDA and CDR2 SQIVND (reference sequence). The V and J ends lost 2 bases and 1 base respectively, with 6 bases between them. The CDR3 reads CASSITGSNQPQHF. The CDR3 DNA sequence: TGTGCCAGTAGTATAACAGGAAGCAATCAGCCCCAGCATTTT.

Concerning this clone itself: The sample holds other DNA sequences that translate to the same CDR3. This chain's CDR3 is CASGTSGYNEQFF. Here the CDR3 DNA reads TGTGCCAGCGGGACTAGCGGTTACAATGAGCAGTTCTTC. This chain joins TRBV6-5 and TRBJ2-1; 11 bases are shared with TRBD2. Germline trimming cut 8 bases from V and 4 bases from J; bases unmatched to any gene: 1. The V gene's germline CDR1 is MNHEY and CDR2 SVGAGI. This CDR3 region has 13 residues.

The rearrangement uses TRBV2 and TRBJ1-2; a possible D gene is TRBD1 (5 bases). The V and J ends lost 1 base and 8 bases respectively, with 14 bases between them. The CDR3 spans 14 residues. Germline-derived CDR1 and CDR2 are SNHLY and FYNNEI. The CDR3 loop reads CASSEVRADGGYTF. CDR3 DNA: TGTGCCAGCAGTGAAGTCAGGGCGGACGGGGGCTACACCTTC.